This T cell receptor (beta chain) was profiled in a study of control samples from healthy donors and cancer patients. Sequencing used immunoSEQ multiplex PCR; TCRdb keeps in-frame clones, though not all of them. The table lists 100,000 to 150,000 clones, around 92% of them singletons, with 0.58% in the top ten. Germline V gene lookup returns CDR1 SEHNR and CDR2 FQNEAQ (reference sequence). V lost 6 bases and J 9 bases, leaving 18 bases between the germline ends. The CDR3 length is 14 residues. The rearrangement links TRBV7-9 to TRBJ2-4; D might be TRBD2 (7 bases). This TCR was sampled from a man at least 80 years old with head and neck cancer. The specimen was PBMCs. The CDR3: CASSSAIRGGIQYF. In nucleotides, the CDR3 is TGTGCCAGCAGTTCTGCCATAAGGGGGGGCATTCAGTACTTC.